This record looks at one TCR beta chain sequence and its context. No antigen is known for it. The V segment lost 2 bases and the J segment 7 bases; nucleotides outside the gene matches: 2. The germline CDR1 and CDR2 sequences are MDHEN and SYDVKM. This CDR3 is built from 14 residues. Primers: 52 TRBV forward and 13 TRBJ reverse. Method: immunoSEQ multiplex PCR; TCRdb's copy keeps in-frame clones and lacks some. The table lists some 20,000 clones, roughly 93% of them singletons. This record comes from a study of regulatory T cells. Study findings and constraints: Regulatory T cells showed the strongest V-J pair restriction and V/J gene skewing among patient repertoires.

A couple of CD3G-deficient patients had more severe autoimmunity; all had some. This TCR was recovered from a child aged 2-15 years with CD3G deficiency. The genes are TRBV28 and TRBJ2-4, with 10 bases that match TRBD2. Sequencing used CD8+ T cells sorted from blood. The CDR3 DNA is TGTGCCAGCAGTTTACTAGCGGGAGACAACATTCAGTACTTC. Its protein product is CASSLLAGDNIQYF.